A single sample is the source of the 21 T cell receptor beta chains below, sequenced in a study of T cells in Graves' hyperthyroidism and ophthalmopathy. From RNA transcripts, TCR beta CDR3 regions were amplified. The TCR CDR3 first-round RT-PCR relied on the HTBI primer set. One entry per CDR3 protein results from TCRdb running MiXCR on the multiplex PCR reads. The top ten clones hold more than 3% of a sample with tens of thousands of distinct CDR3 sequences, roughly half of them seen once. The sequenced sample was blood. Receptors were obtained from a woman aged 55-69 years with Graves' ophthalmopathy.

Regarding this clonotype: The junction departs from germline at one end; a sequencing error may be responsible. This chain joins TRBV3-1 and TRBJ2-5; D unresolved. The CDR3 is made up of 13 amino acids. CDR1 is LGHDT, CDR2 YNNKEL, per germline (reference sequence). The CDR3 DNA follows: TGTGTCAGCAGCCTATATTCGAAAGAGACCCAGTACTTC. It is translated as CVSSLYSKETQYF.

Ten or more counts support this clonotype. It may be a read error: a sequence one base away is much more abundant. The chain recombines TRBV6-2 or TRBV6-3 with TRBJ2-7; D is unclear. V was pared by 7 bases and J by 2 bases, with 12 bases between. The CDR3 sequence is 13 residues long. Germline V gene data show CDR1 as MNHEY and CDR2 as SVGEGT. CDR3 sequence reads: CASTISGAYEQYF. The CDR3 region has the DNA TGTGCCAGCACCATCTCCGGTGCCTACGAGCAGTACTTC.

This clonotype came up many times. This rearrangement joins TRBV19 to TRBJ1-3, with D unclear. Germline V gene lookup returns CDR1 LNHDA and CDR2 SQIVND (reference sequence). Trimming took 5 bases from V and 0 from J, leaving 8 bases between them. The CDR3 has 14 amino acids. The CDR3 region is CASSPRFSGNTIYF. The DNA of the CDR3 is TGTGCCAGTAGTCCGCGGTTCTCTGGAAACACCATATATTTT.

The V and J genes are TRBV20-1 and TRBJ2-3; 9 bases fit TRBD2. Trimming removed 4 bases from V and 5 bases from J; junction bases left unmatched: 7. Germline assignment: CDR1 DFQATT and CDR2 SNEGSKA (reference sequence). This CDR3 comprises 14 residues. The CDR3 sequence: CSATGGRAGDTQYF. Written as DNA, the CDR3 is TGCAGTGCTACTGGCGGGAGGGCCGGAGATACGCAGTATTTT.

The V gene is TRBV20-1, the J gene TRBJ2-5; 12 bases align to TRBD2. The CDR3 consists of 14 residues. J gave up 4 bases and V 6 bases, and 6 bases lay outside the gene matches. Germline lookup yields CDR1 DFQATT and CDR2 SNEGSKA (reference sequence). The chain's CDR3 is CSATPGLAGETQYF. CDR3 DNA sequence: TGCAGTGCCACCCCGGGACTAGCGGGAGAGACCCAGTACTTC.

This clonotype has ten or more counts. The V gene is TRBV20-1, the J gene TRBJ2-3; TRBD2 aligns across 9 bases. In germline, CDR1 is DFQATT, CDR2 SNEGSKA (reference sequence). CDR3 length: 14 amino acids. The V segment lost 8 bases and the J segment 0 bases; nucleotides outside the gene matches: 6. The CDR3 here is CSTNLAGSTDTQYF. The CDR3 coding sequence is TGCAGTACTAACCTAGCGGGGAGCACAGATACGCAGTATTTT.

The V gene is TRBV5-4, the J gene TRBJ2-1, with 10 bases matching TRBD1. There are 15 residues in the CDR3. Germline assignment: CDR1 SGHNT and CDR2 YYREEE (reference sequence). The V and J ends lost 3 bases and 3 bases, in that order; junction bases with no gene match: 3. The DNA of the CDR3 is TGTGCCAGCAGCTCGACAGGGGGCAGCTACAATGAGCAGTTCTTC. Protein product: CASSSTGGSYNEQFF.

The table lists this clonotype with many counts. This chain links TRBV14 with TRBJ1-1; D uncertain. Deletions cut 3 bases from V and 8 bases from J, with 7 bases between. The CDR3 is 11 residues long. CDR1 is SGHDN, CDR2 FVKESK, per germline. The CDR3 sequence: CASSHFEEAFF. CDR3 nucleotides: TGTGCCAGCAGCCACTTTGAGGAAGCTTTCTTT.

This clonotype was detected many times. The V call is TRBV2, the J call TRBJ2-2; no clear D gene. Trimming left V 2 bases short and J 3 bases short, with 7 bases between. The CDR3 is made up of 14 amino acids. Germline-derived CDR1 and CDR2 are SNHLY and FYNNEI. This CDR3 reads CASSEHWDTGELFF. The CDR3 region has the DNA TGTGCCAGCAGTGAACACTGGGACACCGGGGAGCTGTTTTTT.

V and J are TRBV4-2 and TRBJ2-1, with TRBD2 matching 8 bases. This CDR3 has 18 amino acids. V trimming: 6 bases; J trimming: 0 bases; junction bases outside the gene matches: 13. Per germline, CDR1 LGHNA and CDR2 YNFKEQ. Here the CDR3 reads CASSLTGGTFSSYNEQFF. The CDR3 nucleotides are TGTGCCAGCAGTCTTACGGGGGGGACTTTCAGCTCCTACAATGAGCAGTTCTTC.

This clonotype was seen many times. This chain connects TRBV27 to TRBJ1-1, with D uncertain. The CDR3 spans 14 residues. CDR1 is MNHEY and CDR2 is SMNVEV in the germline V gene (reference sequence). V lost 2 bases to trimming and J lost 1 base, with 8 bases between them. CDR3 region: CASSLTDWNTEAFF. CDR3 coding DNA: TGTGCCAGCAGTTTAACGGATTGGAACACTGAAGCTTTCTTT.

This chain uses TRBV6-1 with TRBJ1-2; D is undetermined. The V end was cut by 3 bases, the J end by 4 bases, with 9 bases between. This CDR3 is 13 amino acids long. CDR1 MNHNS and CDR2 SASEGT come from the germline V gene. CDR3 sequence (DNA): TGTGCCAGCAGTGACAGGTTCAGCTATGGCTACACCTTC. This gives the protein CASSDRFSYGYTF.

This clonotype was picked up many times. This rearrangement joins TRBV3-1 to TRBJ2-6, with D unclear. Looked up from germline, CDR1 is LGHDT and CDR2 is YNNKEL (reference sequence). The CDR3 spans 16 residues. V gave up 0 bases and J gave up 3 bases, with 9 bases separating them. CDR3 coding DNA: TGTGCCAGCAGCCAAGATTGGGGAAGTGGGGCCAACGTCCTGACTTTC. It encodes CASSQDWGSGANVLTF.

In this sample, this clonotype turned up many times. The chain carries TRBV7-9 and TRBJ2-3, with 9 bases identical to TRBD2. CDR1 and CDR2 from the germline V gene are SEHNR and FQNEAQ (reference sequence). The CDR3 totals 17 residues. J gave up 5 bases and V 1 base, and 10 bases lay outside the gene matches. CDR3 sequence reads: CASSLDVIAGEGDTQYF. Written as DNA, the CDR3 is TGTGCCAGCAGCTTAGACGTTATAGCGGGGGAGGGAGATACGCAGTATTTT.

A word on this clonotype: The missing conserved phenylalanine or tryptophan at the end of this CDR3 makes a read error likely. It is unclear where the CDR3 begins or ends on the DNA, so no DNA is shown, and the CDR3 is as TCRdb lists it. The chain joins TRBV9 to TRBJ2-1; whether TRBD1, the table's D call, matches the DNA was not checked. The length of the CDR3 is 9 amino acids, counting both ends. Germline V gives CDR1 SGDLS, CDR2 YYNGEE. The CDR3 region is CASSRSRGQ.

The chain employs TRBV24-1 and TRBJ1-1; D is unclear. The ends were cut back, 0 bases at V and 0 bases at J, with 1 base in the middle. CDR1 and CDR2 (germline): KGHDR, SFDVKD. This CDR3 contains 13 residues. CDR3 amino acids: CATSDLLNTEAFF. The CDR3 DNA reads as TGTGCCACCAGTGATTTGCTGAACACTGAAGCTTTCTTT.

This clonotype was seen repeatedly, ten times or more. V and J are TRBV9 and TRBJ1-1, with 10 bases lining up with TRBD1. The CDR3 spans 15 residues. The V and J ends lost 4 bases and 5 bases, in that order; junction bases with no gene match: 8. Germline V lookup: CDR1 SGDLS, CDR2 YYNGEE. CDR3 protein: CASSSLTGGLTEAFF. CDR3 DNA sequence: TGTGCCAGCAGCTCCCTGACAGGGGGCTTAACTGAAGCTTTCTTT.

The chain joins TRBV20-1 to TRBJ2-1; D possibly corresponds to TRBD1 (6 bases). V lost 5 bases to trimming and J lost 7 bases, with 18 bases between them. Germline CDR1 reads DFQATT; CDR2 reads SNEGSKA (reference sequence). There are 14 residues in the CDR3. CDR3: CSAEEGVGYNEQFF. The DNA of the CDR3 is TGCAGTGCTGAAGAGGGGGTCGGCTATAATGAGCAGTTCTTC.

This clonotype was seen ten or more times. This chain connects TRBV20-1 to TRBJ2-4; D is possibly TRBD1 (5 bases). Germline CDR1 reads DFQATT; CDR2 reads SNEGSKA (reference sequence). CDR3 length equals 13 residues. The V end lost 4 bases, the J end lost 1 base, and 8 bases lay between the germline ends. CDR3 sequence (DNA): TGCAGTGCTACGCACAGGGCCAAAAACATTCAGTACTTC. Its translation is CSATHRAKNIQYF.

This clonotype was recorded at least ten times. This chain joins TRBV7-2 and TRBJ1-1; tentatively, D is TRBD1 (6 bases). CDR3 size: 14 residues. Trimming removed 2 bases from V and 3 bases from J, with 10 bases in between. Germline V gene data show CDR1 as SGHTA and CDR2 as FQGNSA. The CDR3 region is CASSLKGGDTEAFF. CDR3 DNA: TGTGCCAGCAGCTTAAAAGGGGGAGACACTGAAGCTTTCTTT.

Notes on this clonotype: No conserved phenylalanine or tryptophan ends this CDR3, so it is likely a read error. Because the CDR3's place on the DNA is in doubt, the DNA is left out and the CDR3 is given as listed by TCRdb. This chain connects TRBV5-6 to TRBJ2-1; the table's D gene call, TRBD1, was not cross checked with the DNA. Germline V gives CDR1 SGHDT, CDR2 YYEEEE. From its first to its last residue, the CDR3 has 16 amino acids. The chain's CDR3 is CASSLITGVPGYTFGS.